This T cell receptor beta chain was identified during a study of blood T cell repertoires in COVID-19 (dated by TCRdb to the early 2020s). About the study as a whole: Samples covering the acute and convalescent phases of COVID-19 were provided by collaborators in the United States, Italy and Spain. Subjects who had been exposed to COVID-19, were actively infected with it, or had recovered from it provided the deeply sampled blood TCRbeta repertoires that made up the dataset. HLA class I and class II types, where available, came from metadata supplied by the sample provider rather than from assay-based typing. A de-identified subject ID, COVID-19 status, age in years and sex were almost always included in the sample metadata. The samples were drawn from two sources: the first 160 participants of the ongoing ImmuneRACE study, and 950 to 1,500 subjects contributed by 6 global collaborators. The prospective study material was composed of cDNA or gDNA derived from T cells, B-cell-depleted T cells, or PBMCs. The repertoires were released in a freely available public database meant as a resource for research on the immune response to SARS-CoV-2.

The investigation overall reported the following: The amount of clinical and demographic metadata varied by source and participant and was provided uncurated.

Participants in the prospective study were aged 18 to 89 years, lived in 20 to 25 United States geographic areas, and enrolled through a virtual design. In the prospective study, participants were assigned to cohorts based on the clinical history participants reported in a screening survey and a study questionnaire. Mobile phlebotomists in the prospective study collected whole blood, serum and a nasopharyngeal or oropharyngeal swab from every participant. Additional blood draws and questionnaires over an approximately two-month period could optionally be provided by prospective study participants. Blood samples from the prospective study were shipped frozen or at room temperature prior to DNA extraction. TCRbeta CDR3 regions were amplified from genomic DNA by means of the immunoSEQ Assay, a bias-controlled multiplex PCR. As for the original processing: The number of nucleated cells in each sample was estimated from the amplification of reference gene primers within the assay. Sequence reads were collapsed and filtered to measure the absolute abundance of every unique TCRbeta CDR3 rearrangement. For each sample, productive Simpson clonality was calculated by taking the square root of Simpson's diversity index across productive rearrangements. This is the immuneACCESS table as TCRdb keeps it, with only in-frame sequences that have V and J called. A part of the clones is gone; compared with another copy, unresolved V genes explain less than half, and the rest is unexplained. D and trimming come from the DNA, and the V and J calls and clone size come from that table. The sample records approximately 200,000 clones, 80% to 90% of which are singletons. 9% to 12% of the sample goes to the ten largest clones.

In the germline V gene, CDR1 corresponds to MGHRA and CDR2 to YSYEKL. Trimming accounts for 3 bases at V and 2 bases at J, while the number of junction bases matched to no gene is 8. Inclusive of the bounding cysteine and phenylalanine, the CDR3 is 16 residues long. Just the 48-base CDR3 DNA is kept, in frame starting at base 1. To note about this clone: The clone's antigen remains unknown. Per-base quality was not reported, and no clone a single base away is much larger than it.

Specimen: PBMCs or T cells enriched from blood (not recorded which). The receptor was isolated from a man aged 18 to 29 with acute COVID-19. The sequence links TRBV4-1 to TRBJ1-1; the junction holds 8 bases that match TRBD1. The CDR3 sequence is CASSQREQGENTEAFF. The nucleotides are TGCGCCAGCAGCCAGCGGGAACAGGGGGAAAACACTGAAGCTTTCTTT.